This TCR beta chain was retrieved from a study of control samples from healthy donors and cancer patients. The protocol was immunoSEQ multiplex PCR, while the TCRdb copy is restricted to in-frame clones and leaves out a portion. The sample has some 120,000 clones; 80% to 90% are singletons. V lost 0 bases, J lost 2 bases, and 10 bases stayed unmatched. The CDR3 extends over 20 amino acids. Germline assignment: CDR1 SGDLS and CDR2 YYNGEE. Sequencing was done on a sample of blood. V usage is TRBV9 and J usage is TRBJ2-6; 11 bases line up with TRBD1. The clonotype comes from a man in his sixties in good health. CDR3 coding DNA: TGTGCCAGCAGCGTAGGAATATATGGGGGACAGGGGGCTGGGGCCAACGTCCTGACTTTC. This sequence encodes CASSVGIYGGQGAGANVLTF.